This TCR beta chain was found in a study of blood T cell repertoires in COVID-19 (dated by TCRdb to about 2020). About the investigation overall: Collaborator samples came from the United States, Italy and Spain and covered acute and convalescent phases of COVID-19. The prospective study material was composed of cDNA or gDNA derived from T cells, B-cell-depleted T cells, or PBMCs. Deeply sampled blood TCRbeta repertoires from subjects exposed to, actively infected with, or recovered from COVID-19 were included in the dataset. The repertoires were released in a freely available public database intended as a resource for research on the immune response to SARS-CoV-2. Samples were obtained from the ongoing ImmuneRACE study (first 160 participants) and from 1,254 subjects provided by 6 global collaborators. The sample metadata nearly always contained a de-identified subject ID, COVID-19 status, age in years and sex. Where available, HLA class I and class II types were taken from metadata supplied by the sample provider and were not determined by assay-based typing.

The CDR3 spans 13 residues, from the cysteine through the phenylalanine. The DNA shown is the 39-base CDR3, in frame from base 1. The V and J ends are trimmed by 1 base and 6 bases, leaving 7 bases between them. General findings and caveats noted by the study authors: How much clinical and demographic metadata was included differed by source and by participant, and the metadata was provided uncurated.

Collaborating institutions collected whole blood in K2EDTA tubes following their own protocols. For TCRbeta analysis, collaborator samples were shipped as frozen whole blood, as isolated PBMCs, or as DNA extracted from either sample type. A note on this clone: Its antigen target is currently unknown. Qualities for individual bases were not recorded, and no much larger clone is one base off.

TCRbeta CDR3 regions were amplified from genomic DNA using the immunoSEQ Assay, a bias-controlled multiplex PCR. Per the original workflow: Within the assay, amplification of reference gene primers was used to estimate how many nucleated cells each sample contained. To quantify the absolute abundance of each unique TCRbeta CDR3 rearrangement, sequence reads were collapsed and filtered. Productive Simpson clonality was computed per sample as the square root of Simpson's diversity index over productive rearrangements. TCRdb mirrors the immuneACCESS table, restricted to in-frame sequences. Some clones are absent from its copies; in checked studies, under half trace to an unresolved V gene, and the reason for the others is unknown. V and J calls plus clone size are reproduced from that table; the DNA served to infer D and trimming. The sample table contains 150,000 to 200,000 clones; only one count was recorded for 90% of them. The leading ten clones occupy roughly a sixth of the sample.

The specimen was peripheral blood. Rearrangement joined TRBV12-3 or TRBV12-4 to TRBJ2-1; the D gene is unclear. The receptor was isolated from a man aged 55 to 70 with active or convalescent COVID-19. The CDR3 reads as follows: CASSLGRLNEQFF. The DNA is as follows: TGTGCCAGCAGTTTAGGGAGACTCAATGAGCAGTTCTTC.